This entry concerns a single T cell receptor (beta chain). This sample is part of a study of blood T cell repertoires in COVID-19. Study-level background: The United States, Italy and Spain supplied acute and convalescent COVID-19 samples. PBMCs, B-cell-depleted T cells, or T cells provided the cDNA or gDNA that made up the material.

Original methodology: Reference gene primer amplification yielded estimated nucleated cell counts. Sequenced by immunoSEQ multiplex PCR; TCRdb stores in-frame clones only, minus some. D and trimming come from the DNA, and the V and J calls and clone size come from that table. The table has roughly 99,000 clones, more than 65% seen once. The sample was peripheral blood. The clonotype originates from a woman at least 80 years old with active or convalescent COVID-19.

The CDR3 nucleotides are TGTGCCAGCAGTTACTTCCCGGGTCAGCCCCAGCATTTT. It codes for CASSYFPGQPQHF. The chain combines TRBV6-2 or TRBV6-3 with TRBJ1-5; D gene ambiguous. The germline gives CDR1 MNHEY, CDR2 SVGEGT. Deletions cut 1 base from V and 6 bases from J, with 7 bases between. This CDR3 comprises 13 residues.